The 2 T cell receptor beta chains presented below share a single source sample, sequenced in a study of T cells in Graves' hyperthyroidism and ophthalmopathy. Amplified regions were TCR beta CDR3 sequences from RNA transcripts. The TCR CDR3 was amplified in a first-round RT-PCR using the HTBI primer set. TCRdb reanalysed the multiplex PCR reads using MiXCR and keeps one entry per CDR3 protein. The top ten hold about 17% of the sample, which has around 580,000 distinct CDR3 sequences, 16% seen once. Material for sequencing was blood. These receptors were obtained from a young woman with Graves' hyperthyroidism.

This clonotype was picked up a small number of times. This chain connects TRBV7-9 to TRBJ1-1; D unresolved. CDR3 size: 14 residues. The germline gives CDR1 SEHNR, CDR2 FQNEAQ (reference sequence). With 5 bases removed from V and 3 bases from J, the gap between germline ends came to 13 bases. The CDR3 region is CASSILKRDTEAFF. CDR3 in DNA: TGTGCCAGCAGCATACTAAAACGGGACACTGAAGCTTTCTTT.

V usage is TRBV6-1 and J usage is TRBJ2-2; 9 bases line up with TRBD2. V lost 7 bases and J lost 6; bases outside the gene matches: 6. CDR3 size: 14 residues. Per the germline V gene, CDR1 is MNHNS and CDR2 is SASEGT. The CDR3 spells CASTSAGGAGELFF. The DNA for the CDR3 is TGTGCCAGCACCTCAGCGGGAGGCGCCGGGGAGCTGTTTTTT.